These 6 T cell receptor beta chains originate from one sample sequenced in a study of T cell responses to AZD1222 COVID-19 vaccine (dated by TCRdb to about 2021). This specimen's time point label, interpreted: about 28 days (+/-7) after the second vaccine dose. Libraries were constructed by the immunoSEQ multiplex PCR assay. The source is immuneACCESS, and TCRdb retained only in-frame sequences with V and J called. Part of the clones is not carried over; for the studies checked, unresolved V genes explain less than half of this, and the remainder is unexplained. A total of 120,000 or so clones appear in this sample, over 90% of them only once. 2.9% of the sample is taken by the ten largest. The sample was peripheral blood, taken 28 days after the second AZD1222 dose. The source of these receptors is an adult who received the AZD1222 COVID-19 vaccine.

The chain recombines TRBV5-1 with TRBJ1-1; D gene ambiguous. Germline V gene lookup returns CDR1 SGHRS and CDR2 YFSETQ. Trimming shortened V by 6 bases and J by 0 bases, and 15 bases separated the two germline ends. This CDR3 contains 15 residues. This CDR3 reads CASTLQNSMNTEAFF. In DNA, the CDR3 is TGCGCCAGCACCTTACAGAACAGTATGAACACTGAAGCTTTCTTT.

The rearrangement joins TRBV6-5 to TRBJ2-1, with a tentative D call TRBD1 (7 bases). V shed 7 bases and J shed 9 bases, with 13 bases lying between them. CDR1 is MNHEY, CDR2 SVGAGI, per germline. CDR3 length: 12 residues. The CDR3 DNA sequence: TGTGCCAGCACTCGACAGGGAGGTGAGCAGTTCTTC. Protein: CASTRQGGEQFF.

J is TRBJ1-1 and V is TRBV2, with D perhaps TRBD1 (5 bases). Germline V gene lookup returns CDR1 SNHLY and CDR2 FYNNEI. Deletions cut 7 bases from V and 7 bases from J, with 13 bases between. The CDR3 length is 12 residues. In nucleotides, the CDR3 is TGTGCCAGCACCGAAGGGGTGGGTGAAGCTTTCTTT. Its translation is CASTEGVGEAFF.

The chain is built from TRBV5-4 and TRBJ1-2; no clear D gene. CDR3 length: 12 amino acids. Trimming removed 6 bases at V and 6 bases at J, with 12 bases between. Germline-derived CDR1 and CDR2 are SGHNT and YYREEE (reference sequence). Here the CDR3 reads CASTSQRDGYTF. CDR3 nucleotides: TGTGCCAGCACCTCCCAGCGGGATGGCTACACCTTC.

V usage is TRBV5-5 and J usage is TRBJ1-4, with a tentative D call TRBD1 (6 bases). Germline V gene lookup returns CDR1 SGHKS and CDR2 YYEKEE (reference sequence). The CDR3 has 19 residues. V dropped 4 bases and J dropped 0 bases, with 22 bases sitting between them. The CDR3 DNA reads TGTGCCAGCAGCACTCCAGGGGACCGGGAAAGCACAACTAATGAAAAACTGTTTTTT. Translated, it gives CASSTPGDRESTTNEKLFF. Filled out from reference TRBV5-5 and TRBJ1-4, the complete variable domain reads DAGVTQSPTHLIKTRGQQVTLRCSPISGHKSVSWYQQVLGQGPQFIFQYYEKEERGRGNFPDRFSARQFPNYSSELNVNALLLGDSALYLCASSTPGDRESTTNEKLFFGSGTQLSVL.

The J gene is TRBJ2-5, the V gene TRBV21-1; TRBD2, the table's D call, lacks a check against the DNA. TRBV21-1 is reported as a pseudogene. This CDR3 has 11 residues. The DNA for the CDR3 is TGTGCCAACCCCGGGGAGGAGACCCAGTACTTC. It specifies CANPGEETQYF.